The 4 T cell receptor beta chains below all came from one sample that was sequenced in a study of beta chain features in type 1 diabetes. Reverse transcription of all isolated RNA meant that expressed TCRB transcripts were sequenced. Assay: immunoSEQ multiplex PCR; the TCRdb copy retains only in-frame clones and omits some. The sample holds about 360,000 clones, roughly 12% seen once. The specimen sequenced was naive CD4+ T cells from blood. Source of these receptors: a man aged 18 to 30 in good health.

V is TRBV15 and J is TRBJ2-3, with a tentative D call TRBD2 (6 bases). V was trimmed by 1 base and J by 2 bases, leaving 28 bases between them. Germline CDR1 and CDR2: LNHNV and YYDKDF (reference sequence). The CDR3 runs to 21 residues. The CDR3 spells CATSRAGRVLARPGDTDTQYF. The CDR3 region has the DNA TGTGCCACCAGCAGAGCGGGCAGGGTTCTAGCGCGGCCCGGAGACACAGATACGCAGTATTTT. Based on the CDR3 plus reference TRBV15 and TRBJ2-3, the full variable domain is DAMVIQNPRYQVTQFGKPVTLSCSQTLNHNVMYWYQQKSSQAPKLLFHYYDKDFNNEADTPDNFQSRRPNTSFCFLDIRSPGLGDTAMYLCATSRAGRVLARPGDTDTQYFGPGTRLTVL.

This clone came up a few times. The DNA is omitted, as the CDR3 cannot be located on it reliably, and the CDR3 follows TCRdb's listing. The chain links TRBV28 to TRBJ2-7; the D call of TRBD1 is as the table states it, not checked on the DNA. Looked up from germline, CDR1 is MDHEN and CDR2 is SYDVKM. The CDR3 sequence runs 13 residues, both termini included. CDR3 sequence reads: CASSSSDRDEQYF.

The V call is TRBV28, the J call TRBJ2-5, with 8 bases matching TRBD2. The CDR3 covers 14 residues. CDR1 is MDHEN and CDR2 is SYDVKM in the germline V gene. The V gene end was trimmed by 6 bases and the J gene end by 5 bases; junction bases not matched to a gene: 8. The CDR3 sequence: CASSPGRVRETQYF. The CDR3 DNA is TGTGCCAGCAGCCCCGGGAGGGTAAGGGAGACCCAGTACTTC.

This clone was counted a few times. The chain links TRBV7-2 to TRBJ2-7; TRBD1 might be the D (5 bases). This CDR3 comprises 13 residues. V dropped 5 bases and J dropped 9 bases, with 17 bases sitting between them. CDR1 SGHTA and CDR2 FQGNSA come from the germline V gene. The CDR3 nucleotides read TGTGCCAGCAGCCGGAGCAGGACGCAGGGGCAGTACTTC. This gives the protein CASSRSRTQGQYF.